A single sample gave rise to the 23 T cell receptor beta chains below, sequenced in a study of cytomegalovirus exposure and HLA in healthy donors. Both 60 Vbeta primers and 13 Jbeta primers went into the PCR. Profiled with immunoSEQ multiplex PCR; TCRdb holds only in-frame clones, not every one. Of 100,000 to 150,000 clones listed, about three quarters were seen once; the top ten hold about 3.1%. Specimen: PBMCs. These receptors all stem from a human donor in good health.

Comments on this clone: Other DNA sequences in this sample translate to the same CDR3. The chain uses TRBV19 and TRBJ1-1, with no clear D. The germline V gene encodes CDR1 LNHDA and CDR2 SQIVND (reference sequence). Trimming removed 3 bases from V and 2 bases from J, with 7 bases in between. The CDR3 consists of 13 residues. CDR3 in amino acids: CASSIRGNTEAFF. In nucleotides, the CDR3 is TGTGCCAGTAGTATTCGGGGAAACACTGAAGCTTTCTTT.

The chain uses TRBV7-9 and TRBJ2-3; tentatively, D is TRBD1 (5 bases). CDR3 length equals 15 residues. Trimming left V 4 bases short and J 0 bases short, with 11 bases between. Germline lookup yields CDR1 SEHNR and CDR2 FQNEAQ (reference sequence). Written as DNA, the CDR3 is TGTGCCAGCAGCTCCATATCAGGGAGCACAGATACGCAGTATTTT. Its translation is CASSSISGSTDTQYF.

The V call is TRBV7-9, the J call TRBJ1-1; D is unresolved. The V gene lost 11 bases and the J gene lost 2 bases, with 15 bases spanning the gap. This CDR3 has 13 amino acids. Germline assignment: CDR1 SEHNR and CDR2 FQNEAQ (reference sequence). CDR3 in amino acids: CAAASTGNTEAFF. The CDR3 nucleotides read TGTGCCGCAGCTAGTACGGGAAACACTGAAGCTTTCTTT.

This rearrangement joins TRBV18 to TRBJ1-2; TRBD1 aligns across 7 bases. Germline CDR1 reads KGHSH; CDR2 reads LQKENI. The V gene end was trimmed by 2 bases and the J gene end by 5 bases; junction bases not matched to a gene: 5. This CDR3 contains 14 residues. The CDR3 DNA follows: TGTGCCAGCTCACCAGAGGGGACAGAGTATGGCTACACCTTC. It specifies CASSPEGTEYGYTF.

Only one count was recorded for this clone. CDR3 sequence reads: CSVLRDYNYEQYF. The CDR3 DNA sequence: TGCAGCGTTCTAAGGGACTACAATTACGAGCAGTACTTC. This rearrangement joins TRBV29-1 to TRBJ2-7; 7 positions agree with TRBD2. The J segment lost 4 bases and the V segment lost 5 bases, leaving 8 bases of the junction unmatched. The CDR3 extends over 13 amino acids. In germline, CDR1 is SQVTM, CDR2 ANQGSEA.

This rearrangement joins TRBV9 to TRBJ2-1; 11 nucleotides agree with TRBD1. Germline V CDR1 and CDR2: SGDLS, YYNGEE. This CDR3 is 15 amino acids long. The V segment lost 5 bases and the J segment 9 bases; nucleotides outside the gene matches: 10. The CDR3 reads CASSALGQGGVEQFF. For the CDR3, the DNA is TGTGCCAGCAGTGCGCTGGGACAGGGGGGCGTTGAGCAGTTCTTC.

The V call is TRBV5-1, the J call TRBJ2-5, with D possibly matching TRBD2 (5 bases). The length of the CDR3 is 19 residues. In germline, CDR1 is SGHRS, CDR2 YFSETQ. With 0 bases removed from V and 4 bases from J, the gap between germline ends came to 25 bases. The CDR3 DNA sequence: TGCGCCAGCAGCTTGGCCGGGTTTGGCCTAGCTGGGAGAAGAGAGACCCAGTACTTC. It specifies CASSLAGFGLAGRRETQYF.

The chain links TRBV9 to TRBJ1-1; D gene uncertain. Per the germline V gene, CDR1 is SGDLS and CDR2 is YYNGEE. V lost 0 bases, J lost 8 bases, and 17 bases lay in between. This CDR3 is built from 15 residues. DNA for the CDR3: TGTGCCAGCAGCGTAGGTCCACAGATGAGCCCGGAAGCTTTCTTT. It translates to CASSVGPQMSPEAFF.

This chain links TRBV5-1 with TRBJ1-2; 9 bases fit TRBD1. There are 15 residues in the CDR3. CDR1 and CDR2 from the germline V gene are SGHRS and YFSETQ. With 2 bases clipped from V and 5 bases from J, the junction kept 7 bases outside the gene matches. The CDR3 nucleotides are TGCGCCAGCAGCTTCCTTACAGGGGGCCAATATGGCTACACCTTC. Translated, it gives CASSFLTGGQYGYTF.

The chain uses TRBV29-1 and TRBJ2-1; no definite D call. The germline V and J ends were trimmed by 2 bases and 4 bases, with 12 bases remaining between them. There are 14 residues in the CDR3. Germline V CDR1 and CDR2: SQVTM, ANQGSEA. The CDR3 region is CSVETFSGYNEQFF. The DNA of the CDR3 is TGCAGCGTTGAAACATTTTCGGGTTACAATGAGCAGTTCTTC.

This clone occurred once. This chain links TRBV19 with TRBJ1-1, with D unresolved. Trimming stripped 5 bases from V and 2 bases from J, with 9 bases between. The CDR3 extends over 13 amino acids. Looked up from germline, CDR1 is LNHDA and CDR2 is SQIVND (reference sequence). The CDR3 region has the DNA TGTGCCAGTAGTGGAGACGACAACACTGAAGCTTTCTTT. This encodes CASSGDDNTEAFF.

V and J are TRBV9 and TRBJ1-2; TRBD1 matches 7 bases. The germline V gene encodes CDR1 SGDLS and CDR2 YYNGEE. The CDR3 is 15 amino acids. V was pared by 4 bases and J by 2 bases, with 8 bases of the junction left unmatched. CDR3: CASSIDRELNYGYTF. CDR3 DNA: TGTGCCAGCAGCATCGACAGGGAATTAAACTATGGCTACACCTTC.

V gene TRBV29-1 combines with J gene TRBJ1-2, with D possibly matching TRBD1 (5 bases). Germline loops: CDR1 SQVTM, CDR2 ANQGSEA. The CDR3 is made up of 13 amino acids. V dropped 6 bases and J dropped 2 bases, with 13 bases sitting between them. The CDR3 is CSVGQGRNYGYTF. CDR3 nucleotides: TGCAGCGTGGGCCAGGGTCGAAACTATGGCTACACCTTC.

This clone turned up a few times. The CDR3 is CAWSGLFRETQYF. CDR3 in DNA: TGTGCCTGGAGCGGGTTGTTTAGGGAGACCCAGTACTTC. The V and J genes are TRBV30 and TRBJ2-5, with no clear D. CDR3 size: 13 residues. Trimming removed 3 bases from V and 5 bases from J, with 13 bases in between. Germline CDR1 reads GTSNPN; CDR2 reads SVGIG (reference sequence).

Only a few counts were recorded for this clone. The chain employs TRBV19 and TRBJ1-2, with a possible D match to TRBD1 (5 bases). The CDR3 runs 14 residues. V lost 7 bases and J lost 4, with 16 bases in between. CDR1 and CDR2 from the germline V gene are LNHDA and SQIVND (reference sequence). The CDR3 loop reads CASTLQGWGYGYTF. The CDR3, as DNA: TGTGCCAGTACCCTTCAGGGATGGGGCTATGGCTACACCTTC.

V and J are TRBV30 and TRBJ1-1; D might be TRBD1 (5 bases). The CDR3 has 13 residues. V shed 2 bases and J shed 3 bases, with 10 bases lying between them. Germline CDR1 GTSNPN, CDR2 SVGIG (reference sequence). The CDR3: CAWSSGGDTEAFF. CDR3 nucleotides: TGTGCCTGGAGTAGCGGGGGGGACACTGAAGCTTTCTTT.

This clone was seen only once. The gene calls are TRBV7-6 and TRBJ2-5, with D possibly TRBD2 on 6 matching bases. The tail of the sequence fits TRBJ2-7 better, so the J call may be wrong. Germline lookup yields CDR1 SGHVS and CDR2 FNYEAQ. There are 16 residues in the CDR3. This chain's CDR3 is CASSPSTGSEASEQYF. CDR3 nucleotide sequence: TGTGCCAGCAGTCCTAGCACCGGGAGCGAGGCCTCCGAGCAGTACTTC.

With respect to this clone: One end of the junction does not line up with germline, which may come from a read error. V usage is TRBV7-9 and J usage is TRBJ1-1, with D uncertain. Germline lookup yields CDR1 SEHNR and CDR2 FQNEAQ (reference sequence). There are 12 residues in the CDR3. The CDR3 here is CSSSLRNTEAFF. The CDR3 region has the DNA TGTTCCAGCAGTCTACGGAACACTGAAGCTTTCTTT.

The chain couples TRBV5-6 to TRBJ2-4; tentative D call: TRBD2 (7 bases). With 2 bases removed from V and 7 bases from J, the gap between germline ends came to 16 bases. Germline V CDR1 and CDR2: SGHDT, YYEEEE. This CDR3 has 15 amino acids. The CDR3 DNA reads TGTGCCAGCAGCTTTCGGGCGGGGGCCCCGAACATTCAGTACTTC. As protein: CASSFRAGAPNIQYF.

This clone showed up just once. This sequence joins TRBV7-2 and TRBJ1-1; 8 bases map to TRBD1. J lost 1 base, V lost 4 bases, and 2 bases had no gene match. This CDR3 is 14 amino acids long. CDR1 and CDR2 from the germline V gene are SGHTA and FQGNSA. This CDR3 is CASSSQGANTEAFF. The CDR3 DNA reads as TGTGCCAGCAGCTCTCAGGGGGCGAACACTGAAGCTTTCTTT.

The sample holds many counts of this clone. This sequence joins TRBV7-8 and TRBJ1-1; TRBD1 matches at 8 bases. The CDR3 runs 14 residues. CDR1 and CDR2 (germline): SGHVS, FQNEAQ. The J segment lost 1 base and the V segment lost 7 bases, leaving 5 bases of the junction unmatched. As DNA, the CDR3 is TGTGCCAGCAACCCAACAGGGGGGAACACTGAAGCTTTCTTT. Amino acids: CASNPTGGNTEAFF.

This clone has only a few counts. The chain recombines TRBV28 with TRBJ1-3, with D possibly matching TRBD1 (5 bases). With 7 bases removed from V and 2 bases from J, the gap between germline ends came to 12 bases. CDR1 and CDR2 from the germline V gene are MDHEN and SYDVKM. The CDR3 totals 14 residues. The CDR3 loop is CASTWGGTGNTIYF. The DNA of the CDR3 is TGTGCCAGCACCTGGGGGGGAACTGGAAACACCATATATTTT.

This chain joins TRBV5-1 and TRBJ2-5; TRBD1 matches 8 bases. Judging by the DNA end, TRBJ2-7 fits better; the J call may be wrong. CDR3 length: 16 amino acids. Germline V CDR1 and CDR2: SGHRS, YFSETQ. The CDR3 nucleotides read TGCGCCAGCAGCCCCTACCTCGGGACAGGCGACAACGAGCAGTACTTC. Its translation: CASSPYLGTGDNEQYF.